This is a list of T cell receptor beta chains from one sample in a study of T cell responses to AZD1222 COVID-19 vaccine. Repertoires were generated with immunoSEQ multiplex PCR, while TCRdb's copy carries only in-frame clones and drops some. The data show more than 150,000 clones, 75% to 95% seen once. The starting material was peripheral blood, obtained on day 0 of AZD1222 vaccination. All receptors come from an adult in good health. Each CDR3 is given with its conserved first and last residue. Only some rows state a clone size, as once, few, many or a class for expanded clones.

V: TRBV4-1
size: NA
CDR3: CASSQEDTVTGELFF

V: TRBV6-6
size: NA
CDR3: CASSPDRVGLSPLHF

V: TRBV6-2/TRBV6-3
size: NA
CDR3: CASSYSGGHLTGELFF

V: TRBV12-2
size: NA
CDR3: CASRLVGSSNEQFF

V: TRBV5-1
size: once
CDR3: CASSPQGSGSPLHF

V: TRBV27
size: NA
CDR3: CASALAGDGRGYGYTF

V: TRBV3-1/TRBV3-2
size: once
CDR3: CASRSGTGPSPLHF

V: TRBV27
size: NA
CDR3: CASSLSGGGGLRYF

V: TRBV2
size: NA
CDR3: CAMTGSGWFEQFF

V: TRBV7-9
size: NA
CDR3: CASSPTLAGEDTQYF

V: TRBV7-2
size: NA
CDR3: CASASGSGGGTDTQYF

V: TRBV18
size: NA
CDR3: CASSPWRHLYGYTF

V: TRBV5-4
size: NA
CDR3: CASSLVGGEEGGTQYF

V: TRBV3-1/TRBV3-2
size: few
CDR3: CASSQEAGRPQETQYF

V: TRBV7-9
size: NA
CDR3: CASSLDRVAGNTIYF

V: TRBV11-2
size: NA
CDR3: CASSPPRLAVTGELFF

V: TRBV6-2/TRBV6-3
size: NA
CDR3: CASSYSFGRGSWSTEAFF

V: TRBV30
size: NA
CDR3: CAWSVSMGGNQPQHF

V: TRBV9
size: NA
CDR3: CASSVGGHQETQYF

V: TRBV5-1
size: few
CDR3: CASSPPAAMNTEAFF

V: TRBV19
size: few
CDR3: CASSGPFNSPLHF

V: TRBV19
size: NA
CDR3: CASSPGQNTEAFF

V: TRBV19
size: NA
CDR3: CASSIRQGGPYGYTF

V: TRBV27
size: few
CDR3: CASSPRARPEKLFF

V: TRBV28
size: NA
CDR3: CASSPGTPYGYTF

V: TRBV7-2
size: NA
CDR3: CASSLVGGTKSYEQYF

V: TRBV4-2
size: NA
CDR3: CASSQDKGQQYF

V: TRBV2
size: NA
CDR3: CASRAGQALNSPLHF

V: TRBV12-3/TRBV12-4
size: NA
CDR3: CASSFRQEAFF

V: TRBV11-3
size: NA
CDR3: CASSFLRGQGNTGELFF

V: TRBV27
size: NA
CDR3: CASSLTAQTLYEQYF

V: TRBV6-1
size: NA
CDR3: CASSERLAGDAYEQYF

V: TRBV5-1
size: NA
CDR3: CASSLRADYNEQFF

V: TRBV4-2
size: NA
CDR3: CASSQQTLDRTDTQYF

V: TRBV30
size: NA
CDR3: CAWSVSSGGQPQHF

V: TRBV3-1/TRBV3-2
size: NA
CDR3: CASSQAPRGYGYTF

V: TRBV4-2
size: NA
CDR3: CASSQEIRGAGNTIYF

V: TRBV7-7
size: once
CDR3: CASSLMGPGQQFF

V: TRBV6-2/TRBV6-3
size: NA
CDR3: CASSPSGGHQPQHF

V: TRBV27
size: NA
CDR3: CASSLGVGDSPLHF

V: TRBV24-1
size: NA
CDR3: CATSDEPNSPLHF

V: TRBV11-3
size: NA
CDR3: CASSLVPRSQETQYF

V: TRBV6-5
size: NA
CDR3: CASSPGTGQETQYF

V: TRBV6-5
size: NA
CDR3: CASSYSAGDTEAFF

V: TRBV5-4
size: few
CDR3: CASSLDGRENYGYTF

V: TRBV19
size: NA
CDR3: CASIARDYTEAFF

V: TRBV27
size: few
CDR3: CASSPRQGYFSNYGYTF

V: TRBV19
size: NA
CDR3: CASSIGGGSEQFF

V: TRBV4-3
size: NA
CDR3: CASSLITGTTEAFF

V: TRBV18
size: NA
CDR3: CASSPRMDTAGNTIYF

V: TRBV4-1
size: medium-sized
CDR3: CASRPDNSYEQYF

V: TRBV4-3
size: NA
CDR3: CASSRDPGVYGYTF

V: TRBV11-2
size: NA
CDR3: CASSLDLDTSYEQYF

V: TRBV5-6
size: NA
CDR3: CASSISGQPIYGYTF

V: TRBV9
size: NA
CDR3: CASSESGVQDTQYF